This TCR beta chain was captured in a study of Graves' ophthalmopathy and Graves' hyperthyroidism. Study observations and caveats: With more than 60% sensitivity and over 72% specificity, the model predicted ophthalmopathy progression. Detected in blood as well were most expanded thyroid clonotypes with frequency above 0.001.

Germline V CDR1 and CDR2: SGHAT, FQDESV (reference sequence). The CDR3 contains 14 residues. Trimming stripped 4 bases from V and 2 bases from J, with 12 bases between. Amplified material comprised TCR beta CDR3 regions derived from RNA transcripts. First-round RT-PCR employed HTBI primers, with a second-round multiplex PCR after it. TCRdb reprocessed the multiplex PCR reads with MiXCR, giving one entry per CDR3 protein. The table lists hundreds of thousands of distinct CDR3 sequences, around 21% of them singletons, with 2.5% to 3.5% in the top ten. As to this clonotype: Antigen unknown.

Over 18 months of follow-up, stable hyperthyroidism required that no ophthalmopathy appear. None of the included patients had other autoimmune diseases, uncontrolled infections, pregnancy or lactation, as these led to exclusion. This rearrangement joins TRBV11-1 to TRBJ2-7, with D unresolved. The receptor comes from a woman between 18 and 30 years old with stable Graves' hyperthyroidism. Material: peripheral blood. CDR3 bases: TGTGCCAGCAGCTCCGGGTTTGGAACCTACGAGCAGTACTTC. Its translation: CASSSGFGTYEQYF.